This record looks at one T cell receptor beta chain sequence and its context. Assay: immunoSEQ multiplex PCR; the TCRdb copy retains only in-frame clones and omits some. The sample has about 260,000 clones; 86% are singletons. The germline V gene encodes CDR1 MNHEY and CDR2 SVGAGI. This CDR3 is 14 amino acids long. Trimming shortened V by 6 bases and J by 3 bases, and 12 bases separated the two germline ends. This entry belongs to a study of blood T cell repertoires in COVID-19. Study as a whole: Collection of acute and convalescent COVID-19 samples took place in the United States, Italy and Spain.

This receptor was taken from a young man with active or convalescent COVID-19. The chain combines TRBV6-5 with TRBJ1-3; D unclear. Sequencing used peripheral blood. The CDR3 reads CASRPLTNGNTIYF. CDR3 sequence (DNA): TGTGCCAGCAGGCCCTTGACAAATGGAAACACCATATATTTT.